The 30 T cell receptor beta chains below come from one sample, sequenced in a study of naive and memory T cell subsets. Both TRBC1 and TRBC2 were covered by a beta constant-region primer of two equimolar oligonucleotides. TCRdb recomputed calls from the UMI-ligation and nested PCR reads with MiXCR, one row per CDR3 protein. The data show approximately 82,000 distinct CDR3 sequences, with 5.5% to 8.5% seen just once and 1.6% held by the top ten. Sequenced: central memory CD4+ T cells from blood. Every receptor here comes from a human donor in good health.

This clonotype was counted many times. The genes are TRBV28 and TRBJ1-2, with TRBD1 as a possible D gene (6 bases). The CDR3 is 15 amino acids. Germline V gene lookup returns CDR1 MDHEN and CDR2 SYDVKM. Trimming took off 6 bases at V and 6 bases at J, with 20 bases between the two ends. For the CDR3, the DNA is TGTGCCAGCAGGAAGAAAGCCAGGGGAAGGAATGGCTACACCTTC. As protein: CASRKKARGRNGYTF.

The chain links TRBV5-1 to TRBJ1-1; tentatively, D is TRBD1 (5 bases). This CDR3 is 14 amino acids long. V dropped 0 bases and J dropped 6 bases, with 12 bases sitting between them. Germline-derived CDR1 and CDR2 are SGHRS and YFSETQ. The CDR3 loop reads CASSLERGSPEAFF. CDR3 coding DNA: TGCGCCAGCAGCTTGGAGAGGGGAAGTCCTGAAGCTTTCTTT.

At least ten counts were recorded for this clonotype. The J gene is TRBJ1-2, the V gene TRBV27; a possible D gene is TRBD1 (6 bases). The germline V and J ends were trimmed by 6 bases and 3 bases, with 17 bases remaining between them. This CDR3 contains 15 residues. CDR1 MNHEY and CDR2 SMNVEV come from the germline V gene (reference sequence). Written as DNA, the CDR3 is TGTGCCAGCAGCCCCACGGGAGGGGGAGACTATGGCTACACCTTC. It encodes CASSPTGGGDYGYTF.

In this sample, this clonotype turned up many times. The genes are TRBV29-1 and TRBJ2-7; the match to TRBD1 covers 7 bases. The J segment lost 1 base and the V segment lost 4 bases, leaving 7 bases of the junction unmatched. This CDR3 contains 14 residues. Germline-derived CDR1 and CDR2 are SQVTM and ANQGSEA. CDR3 protein: CSVVSRQGSYEQYF. CDR3 DNA sequence: TGCAGCGTTGTTTCGAGACAGGGATCCTACGAGCAGTACTTC.

The V gene is TRBV20-1, the J gene TRBJ2-1; 7 bases agree with TRBD1. Germline lookup yields CDR1 DFQATT and CDR2 SNEGSKA (reference sequence). The CDR3 is 17 amino acids. V shed 0 bases and J 1 base; nucleotides not matched to a gene: 9. The CDR3 region has the DNA TGCAGTGCTAGAGACCCCCGAGGGGGCGGGTCCTACAATGAGCAGTTCTTC. It specifies CSARDPRGGGSYNEQFF.

This clonotype was detected only a few times. The CDR3 region has the DNA TGTGCCAGCAGCTTCGGGGGGGTTACAGATACGCAGTATTTT. Translated: CASSFGGVTDTQYF. The J gene is TRBJ2-3, the V gene TRBV5-4; TRBD2 matches 8 bases. This CDR3 has 14 residues. Trimming took 2 bases from V and 3 from J; bases not matched to a gene: 2. The germline gives CDR1 SGHNT, CDR2 YYREEE (reference sequence).

This clonotype was seen repeatedly, ten times or more. J is TRBJ1-5 and V is TRBV18; weak D call: TRBD1 (6 bases). CDR1 is KGHSH and CDR2 is LQKENI in the germline V gene. This CDR3 has 15 amino acids. The V gene lost 4 bases and the J gene lost 7 bases, with 17 bases spanning the gap. CDR3 protein: CASSHEQGGSQPQHF. The CDR3 nucleotides read TGTGCCAGCTCACACGAACAGGGTGGGTCCCAGCCCCAGCATTTT.

The chain couples TRBV6-1 to TRBJ1-5; D may be TRBD1 (6 bases). The CDR3 is 15 residues long. In germline, CDR1 is MNHNS, CDR2 SASEGT. Trimming shortened V by 6 bases and J by 4 bases, and 16 bases separated the two germline ends. The CDR3 coding sequence is TGTGCCAGCAGCCACAGGGCCGATCCAAATCAGCCCCAGCATTTT. This codes for CASSHRADPNQPQHF.

This clonotype was recorded at least ten times. This sequence joins TRBV11-2 and TRBJ2-7; D tentatively fits TRBD1 or TRBD2 (5 bases each). This CDR3 comprises 18 residues. The ends were cut back, 4 bases at V and 4 bases at J, with 26 bases in the middle. Germline V lookup: CDR1 SGHAT, CDR2 FQNNGV. The CDR3 spells CASSSTPSFGDARYEQYF. Here the CDR3 DNA reads TGTGCCAGCAGCTCTACGCCTTCTTTCGGGGACGCGCGTTACGAGCAGTACTTC.

The genes are TRBV20-1 and TRBJ1-2; 9 bases are a match to TRBD1. J lost 7 bases, V lost 6 bases, and 18 bases had no gene match. The CDR3 loop spans 16 amino acids. The germline CDR1 and CDR2 sequences are DFQATT and SNEGSKA (reference sequence). In DNA form, the CDR3 reads TGCAGTGCCGTGGGGACAGGGAGCAGTTCTCAGCGTGGCTACACCTTC. It yields the protein CSAVGTGSSSQRGYTF.

Turning to this clonotype: This may arise from a read error, as a much more abundant clone is one base away. CDR3 residues: CASSLGAGVLKEKLFF. In DNA, the CDR3 is TGTGCCAGCAGCTTAGGTGCCGGGGTTCTTAAAGAAAAACTGTTTTTT. The chain couples TRBV7-2 to TRBJ1-4; no firm D call. V lost 1 base, J lost 8 bases, and 17 bases lay in between. Germline loops: CDR1 SGHTA, CDR2 FQGNSA. The CDR3 is 16 residues long.

Ten or more counts support this clonotype. The rearrangement uses TRBV7-2 and TRBJ1-4; D unclear. Trimming took off 7 bases at V and 0 bases at J, with 12 bases between the two ends. This CDR3 comprises 15 residues. Germline CDR1 is SGHTA and CDR2 is FQGNSA. The CDR3 coding sequence is TGTGCCAGCACCTTTGACCCTGCAACTAATGAAAAACTGTTTTTT. The encoded protein is CASTFDPATNEKLFF. Drawing the rest from reference TRBV7-2 and TRBJ1-4, the complete variable domain is GAGVSQSPSNKVTEKGKDVELRCDPISGHTALYWYRQSLGQGLEFLIYFQGNSAPDKSGLPSDRFSAERTGGSVSTLTIQRTQQEDSAVYLCASTFDPATNEKLFFGSGTQLSVL.

This clonotype was recorded many times. The rearrangement uses TRBV5-4 and TRBJ2-3; D may be TRBD2 (6 bases). V gave up 3 bases and J gave up 0 bases, with 17 bases separating them. Germline CDR1 is SGHNT and CDR2 is YYREEE (reference sequence). CDR3 length equals 17 residues. CDR3 sequence: CASSSEGRRLSTDTQYF. For the CDR3, the DNA is TGTGCCAGCAGCTCGGAGGGGCGGCGTCTTAGCACAGATACGCAGTATTTT.

This clonotype has at least ten counts. V gene TRBV13 combines with J gene TRBJ2-3; unclear D gene. CDR1 and CDR2 (germline): PRHDT, FYEKMQ (reference sequence). This CDR3 contains 17 residues. V lost 4 bases to trimming and J lost 0 bases, with 17 bases between them. The CDR3: CASSSLNPLTSTDTQYF. CDR3 bases: TGTGCCAGCAGCTCCCTCAATCCCTTAACCAGCACAGATACGCAGTATTTT.

This clonotype was seen at least ten times. One junction end disagrees with the germline gene, perhaps due to a read error. This chain joins TRBV11-3 and TRBJ1-6; no clear D gene. The CDR3 contains 13 residues. Germline V lookup: CDR1 SGHNT, CDR2 YENEEA. The CDR3 DNA is TGTGCCAGCAGCCTAGACCAGAGTTCACCCCTCCACTTT. It codes for CASSLDQSSPLHF.

This clonotype was observed at least ten times. This CDR3 reads CSARDNRGGYEQYF. For the CDR3, the DNA is TGCAGTGCTAGAGATAACAGGGGGGGCTACGAGCAGTACTTC. The chain recombines TRBV20-1 with TRBJ2-7; the D gene is possibly TRBD1 (8 bases). In germline, CDR1 is DFQATT, CDR2 SNEGSKA (reference sequence). V was shortened by 0 bases and J by 3 bases, with 12 bases between the two germline ends. The CDR3 contains 14 residues.

This clonotype was counted many times. J is TRBJ1-4 and V is TRBV20-1; D gene uncertain. The CDR3 is 15 residues long. V shed 2 bases and J shed 0 bases, with 10 bases lying between them. Germline CDR1 reads DFQATT; CDR2 reads SNEGSKA (reference sequence). The chain's CDR3 is CSARNWASTNEKLFF. CDR3 DNA: TGCAGTGCTAGAAATTGGGCCTCAACTAATGAAAAACTGTTTTTT.

This clonotype was observed a handful of times. The rearrangement joins TRBV7-9 to TRBJ2-4, with TRBD2 identical over 14 bases. This CDR3 is built from 15 residues. Germline CDR1 reads SEHNR; CDR2 reads FQNEAQ (reference sequence). Trimming at V came to 5 bases and at J to 9 bases, leaving 6 bases not matched to a gene. CDR3 coding DNA: TGTGCCAGCAGCCCCGGGACTAGCGGGAGTAGCATTCAGTACTTC. It yields the protein CASSPGTSGSSIQYF.

The chain couples TRBV28 to TRBJ2-1; 9 bases match TRBD2. Germline assignment: CDR1 MDHEN and CDR2 SYDVKM. The junction had 4 bases not matched to a gene; V was cut back by 6 bases and J by 4 bases. The CDR3 sequence is 14 residues long. CDR3 residues: CASSGTSPYNEQFF. The CDR3 nucleotides read TGTGCCAGCAGCGGGACTAGCCCTTACAATGAGCAGTTCTTC.

This chain uses TRBV12-3 or TRBV12-4 with TRBJ1-5, with D perhaps TRBD1 (5 bases). Trimming pared 6 bases from V and 1 base from J, leaving 16 bases between. The CDR3 is made up of 16 amino acids. The CDR3 sequence: CASRRGAGSSNQPQHF. In nucleotides, the CDR3 is TGTGCCAGCAGGAGAGGGGCAGGGAGCAGCAATCAGCCCCAGCATTTT.

The table lists this clonotype with a few counts. V gene TRBV7-6 combines with J gene TRBJ1-3, with D perhaps matching TRBD1 (6 bases). Germline V gene data show CDR1 as SGHVS and CDR2 as FNYEAQ. CDR3 size: 15 residues. V lost 5 bases and J 2 bases, leaving 13 bases between the germline ends. This CDR3 reads CASSQGSGAGNTIYF. CDR3 DNA: TGTGCCAGCAGCCAGGGGTCAGGGGCTGGAAACACCATATATTTT.

This clonotype was seen repeatedly, ten times or more. The J gene is TRBJ2-7, the V gene TRBV18, with 7 nucleotides matching TRBD1. Germline CDR1 KGHSH, CDR2 LQKENI. J lost 2 bases, V lost 0 bases, and 4 bases had no gene match. This CDR3 has 15 residues. CDR3 region: CASSPPRTGTYEQYF. DNA for the CDR3: TGTGCCAGCTCACCACCGCGGACAGGAACCTACGAGCAGTACTTC.

At least ten counts were recorded for this clonotype. The rearrangement joins TRBV27 to TRBJ2-3, with D maybe TRBD2 (6 bases). Germline V gene lookup returns CDR1 MNHEY and CDR2 SMNVEV (reference sequence). CDR3 length: 18 amino acids. Trimming stripped 3 bases from V and 1 base from J, with 20 bases between. The DNA of the CDR3 is TGTGCCAGCAGTTTCCGGGCCACTAGCCGGGCTGGCACAGATACGCAGTATTTT. This codes for CASSFRATSRAGTDTQYF.

Many counts were recorded for this clonotype. The chain couples TRBV12-5 to TRBJ2-3; 12 positions match TRBD2. The CDR3 consists of 16 residues. V dropped 3 bases and J dropped 5; count of bases not matched to a gene: 6. CDR1 and CDR2 from the germline V gene are LGHNT and FRNRAP. CDR3 sequence: CASGFPSGRAIDTQYF. The CDR3 bases are TGTGCTAGTGGTTTTCCTAGCGGGAGGGCCATAGATACGCAGTATTTT. The entire variable domain, with the rest obtained from reference TRBV12-5 and TRBJ2-3, is as follows: DARVTQTPRHKVTEMGQEVTMRCQPILGHNTVFWYRQTMMQGLELLAYFRNRAPLDDSGMPKDRFSAEMPDATLATLKIQPSEPRDSAVYFCASGFPSGRAIDTQYFGPGTRLTVL.

This clonotype was seen a few times. The chain combines TRBV11-2 with TRBJ1-6; 7 nucleotides match TRBD1. The CDR3 is 15 residues long. J lost 9 bases, V lost 0 bases, and 5 bases had no gene match. Germline-derived CDR1 and CDR2 are SGHAT and FQNNGV. As DNA, the CDR3 is TGTGCCAGCAGCTTAGATGGGACAGAAATTTCACCCCTCCACTTT. Translating it yields CASSLDGTEISPLHF.

The gene calls are TRBV6-5 and TRBJ2-2; 10 bases map to TRBD1. With V trimmed by 6 bases and J by 7 bases, 11 bases remained unmatched. The germline gives CDR1 MNHEY, CDR2 SVGAGI. This CDR3 spans 16 amino acids. The CDR3 here is CASSRDRGPPIGELFF. CDR3 sequence (DNA): TGTGCCAGCAGCCGGGACAGGGGTCCTCCGATCGGGGAGCTGTTTTTT.

The chain uses TRBV2 and TRBJ1-4; possibly TRBD1 for D (5 bases). The CDR3 spans 15 residues. Germline V gene sequence: CDR1 SNHLY, CDR2 FYNNEI. Trimming pared 8 bases from V and 10 bases from J, leaving 23 bases between. The CDR3 DNA sequence: TGTGCCAGCTGGGACCCTGATCGGCCGGCGGGAAAACTGTTTTTT. Amino acids: CASWDPDRPAGKLFF. Looking up the rest from reference TRBV2 and TRBJ1-4 gives the full variable domain: EPEVTQTPSHQVTQMGQEVILRCVPISNHLYFYWYRQILGQKVEFLVSFYNNEISEKSEIFDDQFSVERPDGSNFTLKIRSTKLEDSAMYFCASWDPDRPAGKLFFGSGTQLSVL.

This clonotype was observed a handful of times. This chain connects TRBV27 to TRBJ2-1; maybe TRBD2 (5 bases). Germline lookup yields CDR1 MNHEY and CDR2 SMNVEV (reference sequence). V was clipped by 5 bases and J by 3 bases, with 14 bases between them. The CDR3 is made up of 15 amino acids. The CDR3 spells CASSRESFGYNEQFF. The CDR3 coding sequence is TGTGCCAGCAGTAGGGAGTCATTTGGCTACAATGAGCAGTTCTTC.

This clonotype came up a few times. V usage is TRBV6-2 or TRBV6-3 and J usage is TRBJ2-7; D is unclear. There are 12 residues in the CDR3. Per germline, CDR1 MNHEY and CDR2 SVGEGT. Trimming removed 7 bases from V and 9 bases from J, with 16 bases in between. CDR3 sequence (DNA): TGTGCCAGCAAAAATCGGCTACGATGGCAGTACTTC. Its translation is CASKNRLRWQYF.

This clonotype was found many times. The genes are TRBV12-3 or TRBV12-4 and TRBJ1-1; D not resolved. The CDR3 contains 14 residues. With 7 bases removed from V and 6 bases from J, the gap between germline ends came to 18 bases. CDR3 residues: CASTPLGSRAEAFF. In DNA form, the CDR3 reads TGTGCCAGCACCCCCCTGGGTAGTAGAGCTGAAGCTTTCTTT.